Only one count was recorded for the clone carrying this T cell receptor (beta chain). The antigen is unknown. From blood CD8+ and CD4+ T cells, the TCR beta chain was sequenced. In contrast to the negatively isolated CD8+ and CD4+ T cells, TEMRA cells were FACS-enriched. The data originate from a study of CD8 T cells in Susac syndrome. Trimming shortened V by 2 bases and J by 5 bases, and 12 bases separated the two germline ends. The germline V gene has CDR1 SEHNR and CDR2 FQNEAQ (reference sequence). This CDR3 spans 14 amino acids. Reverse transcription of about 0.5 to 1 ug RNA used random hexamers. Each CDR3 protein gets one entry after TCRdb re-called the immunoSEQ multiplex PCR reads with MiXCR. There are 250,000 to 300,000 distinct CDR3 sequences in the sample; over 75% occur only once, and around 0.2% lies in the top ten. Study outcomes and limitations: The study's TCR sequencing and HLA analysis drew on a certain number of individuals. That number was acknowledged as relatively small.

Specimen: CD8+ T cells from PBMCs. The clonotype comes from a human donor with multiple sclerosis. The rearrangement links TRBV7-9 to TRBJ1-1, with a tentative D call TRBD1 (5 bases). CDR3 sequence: CASSLRQHRTEAFF. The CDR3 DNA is TGTGCCAGCAGCTTAAGGCAGCACAGGACTGAAGCTTTCTTT.